A single sample gave rise to the 19 T cell receptor beta chains below, sequenced in a study of CD8 T cells in ankylosing spondylitis. TCRdb recomputed calls from the 5' RACE reads with MiXCR, one row per CDR3 protein. The sample shows about 240,000 distinct CDR3 sequences, around 9.2% of them seen only once. The source material was blood, either unsorted or a sorted T cell fraction (not recorded which). The receptors derive from a male donor with ankylosing spondylitis or in good health (not recorded which).

This clonotype has a count of ten or more. The chain recombines TRBV20-1 with TRBJ1-1, with 11 positions matching TRBD1. Per the germline V gene, CDR1 is DFQATT and CDR2 is SNEGSKA (reference sequence). The CDR3 covers 12 residues. The DNA for the CDR3 is TGCAAAGGACAGGGGGCGTTGACTGAAGCTTTCTTT. Amino acid sequence: CKGQGALTEAFF.

This clonotype was seen repeatedly, ten times or more. The CDR3 region is CSYRDHWDTGELFF. The CDR3 DNA reads as TGCAGCTACCGGGACCACTGGGACACCGGGGAGCTGTTTTTT. V gene TRBV29-1 combines with J gene TRBJ2-2, with D perhaps TRBD1 or TRBD2 (5 bases each). The germline V gene has CDR1 SQVTM and CDR2 ANQGSEA. V lost 8 bases and J lost 3, with 16 bases in between. The CDR3 length is 14 residues.

This clonotype appeared many times. The rearrangement joins TRBV20-1 to TRBJ2-7; the match to TRBD1 covers 11 bases. Germline loops: CDR1 DFQATT, CDR2 SNEGSKA (reference sequence). The CDR3 runs to 13 residues. V shed 3 bases and J 4 bases; nucleotides not matched to a gene: 2. Here the CDR3 reads CSASGDRGYEQYF. DNA for the CDR3: TGCAGTGCTAGTGGGGACAGGGGGTACGAGCAGTACTTC.

In its sample, this clonotype was seen many times. The chain recombines TRBV15 with TRBJ1-5, with D unresolved. The germline gives CDR1 LNHNV, CDR2 YYDKDF (reference sequence). This CDR3 has 15 residues. V was pared by 6 bases and J by 0 bases, with 12 bases between. CDR3 protein: CATSVGSYSNQPQHF. CDR3 bases: TGTGCCACCAGTGTGGGTTCCTATAGCAATCAGCCCCAGCATTTT.

This clonotype was seen many times. The chain recombines TRBV6-5 with TRBJ2-7; D ambiguous. V lost 6 bases and J 9 bases, leaving 15 bases between the germline ends. CDR1 and CDR2 (germline): MNHEY, SVGAGI. The CDR3 runs to 12 residues. CDR3 sequence: CASRQTGRRQYF. The DNA of the CDR3 is TGTGCCAGCAGGCAGACTGGCAGACGGCAGTACTTC.

This clonotype was counted ten times or more. CDR3 sequence: CASSTNRGNYGYTF. CDR3 in DNA: TGTGCCAGCAGCACAAACAGGGGAAACTATGGCTACACCTTC. The chain links TRBV7-8 to TRBJ1-2; 7 bases match TRBD1. The J segment lost 2 bases and the V segment lost 5 bases, leaving 5 bases of the junction unmatched. Germline V gene sequence: CDR1 SGHVS, CDR2 FQNEAQ. CDR3 size: 14 residues. The variable domain in full, with the rest retrieved from reference TRBV7-8 and TRBJ1-2, is GAGVSQSPRYKVAKRGQDVALRCDPISGHVSLFWYQQALGQGPEFLTYFQNEAQLDKSGLPSDRFFAERPEGSVSTLKIQRTQQEDSAVYLCASSTNRGNYGYTFGSGTRLTVV.

Ten or more counts support this clonotype. J is TRBJ1-5 and V is TRBV4-2; D gene unclear. The ends were cut back, 2 bases at V and 8 bases at J, with 10 bases in the middle. CDR1 and CDR2 (germline): LGHNA, YNFKEQ. The CDR3 consists of 13 residues. As DNA, the CDR3 is TGTGCCAGCAGCCAAATGATCGGGGAGCCCCAGCATTTT. Residues: CASSQMIGEPQHF.

This clonotype was picked up many times. V gene TRBV7-9 combines with J gene TRBJ2-3, with 10 bases identical to TRBD2. This CDR3 is 16 amino acids long. Germline V gene sequence: CDR1 SEHNR, CDR2 FQNEAQ (reference sequence). J lost 5 bases, V lost 4 bases, and 9 bases had no gene match. The CDR3, as DNA: TGTGCCAGCAGCTCCCTGACTAGCGGGTCTGAAGATACGCAGTATTTT. The encoded protein is CASSSLTSGSEDTQYF.

This clonotype was counted many times. The chain links TRBV5-1 to TRBJ1-1; 9 nucleotides line up with TRBD1. Germline V gene data show CDR1 as SGHRS and CDR2 as YFSETQ. The length of the CDR3 is 15 residues. V was pared by 3 bases and J by 5 bases, with 8 bases of the junction left unmatched. The CDR3 DNA is TGCGCCAGCAGCTGGCTCGGGACAGGGAAGACTGAAGCTTTCTTT. Its protein is CASSWLGTGKTEAFF.

Concerning this clonotype itself: A much larger clonotype is one base distant, so this may be a read error. V gene TRBV12-3 or TRBV12-4 combines with J gene TRBJ1-3; D remains unclear. The CDR3 sequence is 13 residues long. The V end lost 8 bases, the J end lost 8 bases, and 16 bases lay between the germline ends. CDR3 DNA sequence: TGTGCCAGCGACACTAACCGGTGGGACACCATATATTTT. This gives the protein CASDTNRWDTIYF.

In its sample, this clonotype was seen many times. The rearrangement links TRBV12-3 or TRBV12-4 to TRBJ2-7; possible D gene TRBD2, 7 bases. Trimming cost V 7 bases and J 4 bases, with 11 bases left between them. The CDR3 spans 12 residues. The CDR3 spells CASTGEGYEQYF. CDR3 in DNA: TGTGCCAGCACAGGGGAGGGGTACGAGCAGTACTTC.

This clonotype was seen ten or more times. The rearrangement links TRBV12-3 or TRBV12-4 to TRBJ2-7, with 9 bases matching TRBD1. CDR3 length equals 15 residues. J was trimmed by 5 bases and V by 6 bases; bases with no gene match: 11. CDR3 nucleotide sequence: TGTGCCAGCAGCCGCTCGGACAGGGGTAATCACGAGCAGTACTTC. This encodes CASSRSDRGNHEQYF.

The chain recombines TRBV5-1 with TRBJ2-3; a possible D gene is TRBD2 (6 bases). Germline CDR1 reads SGHRS; CDR2 reads YFSETQ. The CDR3 is 13 residues long. Trimming stripped 3 bases from V and 6 bases from J, with 11 bases between. CDR3 in DNA: TGCGCCAGCAGCTGGGACTCCGGGGATACGCAGTATTTT. Translating it yields CASSWDSGDTQYF.

This clonotype has at least ten counts. The rearrangement joins TRBV10-3 to TRBJ2-5, with D unresolved. V lost 3 bases to trimming and J lost 4 bases, with 3 bases between them. The CDR3 covers 11 residues. CDR1 is ENHRY and CDR2 is SYGVKD in the germline V gene. This CDR3 is CAISEGETQYF. In DNA, the CDR3 is TGTGCCATCAGTGAAGGAGAGACCCAGTACTTC.

This clonotype has at least ten counts. This chain uses TRBV20-1 with TRBJ2-2; D remains unclear. Germline V lookup: CDR1 DFQATT, CDR2 SNEGSKA (reference sequence). V lost 0 bases to trimming and J lost 0 bases, with 14 bases between them. The CDR3 length is 17 residues. The CDR3 here is CSARDRAQASNTGELFF. CDR3 nucleotide sequence: TGCAGTGCTAGAGATCGAGCGCAGGCCTCGAACACCGGGGAGCTGTTTTTT.

This clonotype was detected many times. The chain uses TRBV7-9 and TRBJ2-7; 8 bases map to TRBD2. The CDR3 has 14 residues. Per germline, CDR1 SEHNR and CDR2 FQNEAQ (reference sequence). Losses at the gene ends were 5 bases for V and 4 bases for J; bases not matched to a gene: 7. The DNA of the CDR3 is TGTGCCAGCAGCCGGGGGGGAAGTCAGTACGAGCAGTACTTC. Translated, it gives CASSRGGSQYEQYF.

This clonotype was seen many times. The chain employs TRBV5-1 and TRBJ2-5; TRBD1 might be the D (6 bases). The CDR3 length is 12 residues. The V gene's germline CDR1 is SGHRS and CDR2 YFSETQ. V lost 7 bases and J 3 bases, leaving 10 bases between the germline ends. CDR3 in amino acids: CASAGDEETQYF. The CDR3 DNA sequence: TGCGCCAGCGCAGGGGATGAAGAGACCCAGTACTTC.

On this clonotype itself: This may come from a read error, since a much larger clone is one base off. This CDR3 is missing its conserved last phenylalanine or tryptophan, likely due to a read error. The CDR3 reads CASSSMWYYEQYS. The CDR3 nucleotides read TGTGCCAGCAGCTCGATGTGGTACTACGAGCAGTACTCC. The chain has TRBV7-9 and TRBJ2-7; D uncertain. Trimming shortened V by 4 bases and J by 3 bases, and 10 bases separated the two germline ends. The CDR3 is 13 residues long. CDR1 is SEHNR and CDR2 is FQNEAQ in the germline V gene (reference sequence).

About this clonotype: One base away lies a much larger clone, so this may be a sequencing read error. The V gene is TRBV20-1, the J gene TRBJ2-1; 12 bases fit TRBD2. This CDR3 has 19 residues. CDR1 and CDR2 (germline): DFQATT, SNEGSKA (reference sequence). CDR3 in DNA: TGCAGTGCTAGAAGGAGGCTAGCGGGAGGGCCTTACAACTACAATGGGCAGTTCTTC. This gives the protein CSARRRLAGGPYNYNGQFF.